This T cell receptor beta chain emerged from a study of graft-versus-host responses after intestinal transplantation. Background on the study: As for transplant type, recipients had multivisceral, liver-intestinal, or isolated intestinal grafts.

Worth noting for this clone: Its target is unknown.

The data were produced by immunoSEQ multiplex PCR, yet TCRdb's version contains in-frame clones alone and is incomplete. The table records 100,000 or so clones, 85% to 95% of them present only once. J was trimmed by 5 bases and V by 4 bases; bases with no gene match: 26. The germline V gene encodes CDR1 LNHDA and CDR2 SQIVND (reference sequence). The CDR3 spans 22 residues. The sequences come from unstimulated CD8+ T cells sorted from spleen or lymph node cells, collected before intestinal transplant. This rearrangement joins TRBV19 to TRBJ2-2; 9 bases align to TRBD1. The clonotype originates from a human donor who received an intestinal transplant. The CDR3 loop is CASSTQLTGGQGPYQKTGELFF. CDR3 sequence (DNA): TGTGCCAGTAGTACTCAACTTACCGGCGGACAGGGGCCTTACCAAAAAACCGGGGAGCTGTTTTTT.